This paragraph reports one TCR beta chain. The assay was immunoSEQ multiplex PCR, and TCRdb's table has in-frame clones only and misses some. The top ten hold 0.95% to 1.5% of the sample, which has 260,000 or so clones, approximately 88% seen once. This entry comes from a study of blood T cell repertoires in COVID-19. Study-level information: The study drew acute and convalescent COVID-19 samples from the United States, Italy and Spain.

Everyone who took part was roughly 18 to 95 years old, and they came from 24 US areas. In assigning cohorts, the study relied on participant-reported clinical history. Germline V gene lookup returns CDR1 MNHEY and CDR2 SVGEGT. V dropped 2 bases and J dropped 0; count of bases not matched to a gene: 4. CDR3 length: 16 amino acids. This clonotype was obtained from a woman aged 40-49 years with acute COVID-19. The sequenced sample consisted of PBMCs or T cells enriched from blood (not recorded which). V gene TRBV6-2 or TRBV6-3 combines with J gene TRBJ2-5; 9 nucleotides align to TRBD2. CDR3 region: CASSYGLAGDQETQYF. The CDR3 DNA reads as TGTGCCAGCAGTTACGGGTTAGCGGGGGACCAAGAGACCCAGTACTTC.